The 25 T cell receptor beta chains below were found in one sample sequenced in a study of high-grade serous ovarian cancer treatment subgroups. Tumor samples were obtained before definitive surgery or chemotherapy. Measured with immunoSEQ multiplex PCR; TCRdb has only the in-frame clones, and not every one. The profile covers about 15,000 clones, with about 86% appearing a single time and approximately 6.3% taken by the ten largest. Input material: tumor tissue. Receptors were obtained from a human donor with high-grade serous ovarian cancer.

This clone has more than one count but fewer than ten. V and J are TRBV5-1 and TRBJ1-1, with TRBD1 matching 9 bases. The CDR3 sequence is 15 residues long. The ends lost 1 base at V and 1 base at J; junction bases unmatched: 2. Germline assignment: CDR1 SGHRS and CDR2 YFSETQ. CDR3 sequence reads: CASSLMGQGNTEAFF. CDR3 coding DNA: TGCGCCAGCAGCTTGATGGGACAGGGGAACACTGAAGCTTTCTTT. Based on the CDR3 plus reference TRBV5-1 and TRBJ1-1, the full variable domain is KAGVTQTPRYLIKTRGQQVTLSCSPISGHRSVSWYQQTPGQGLQFLFEYFSETQRNKGNFPGRFSGRQFSNSRSEMNVSTLELGDSALYLCASSLMGQGNTEAFFGQGTRLTVV.

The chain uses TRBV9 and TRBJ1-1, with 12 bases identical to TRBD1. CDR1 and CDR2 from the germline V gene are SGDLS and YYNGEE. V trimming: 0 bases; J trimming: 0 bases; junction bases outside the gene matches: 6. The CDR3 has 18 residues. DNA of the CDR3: TGTGCCAGCAGCGTAGGGGACAGGGGGCGCCGAATGAACACTGAAGCTTTCTTT. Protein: CASSVGDRGRRMNTEAFF.

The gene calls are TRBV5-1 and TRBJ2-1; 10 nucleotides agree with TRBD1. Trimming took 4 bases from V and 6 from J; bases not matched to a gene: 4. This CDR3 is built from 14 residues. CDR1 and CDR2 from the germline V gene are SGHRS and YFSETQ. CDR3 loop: CASSLGTGVNEQFF. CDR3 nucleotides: TGCGCCAGCAGCCTCGGGACAGGGGTCAATGAGCAGTTCTTC.

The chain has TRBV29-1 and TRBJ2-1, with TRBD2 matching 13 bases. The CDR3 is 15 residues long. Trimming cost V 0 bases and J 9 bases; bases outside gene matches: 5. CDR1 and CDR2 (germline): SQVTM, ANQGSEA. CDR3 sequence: CSVEDQGTSGAEQFF. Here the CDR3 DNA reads TGCAGCGTTGAAGATCAGGGGACTAGCGGGGCTGAGCAGTTCTTC.

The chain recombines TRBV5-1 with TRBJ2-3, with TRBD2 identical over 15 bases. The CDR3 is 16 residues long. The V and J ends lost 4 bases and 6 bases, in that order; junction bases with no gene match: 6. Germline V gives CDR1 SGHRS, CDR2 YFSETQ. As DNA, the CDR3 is TGCGCCAGCAGCAAGGGACTAGCGGGGGGAGAGGATACGCAGTATTTT. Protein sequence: CASSKGLAGGEDTQYF.

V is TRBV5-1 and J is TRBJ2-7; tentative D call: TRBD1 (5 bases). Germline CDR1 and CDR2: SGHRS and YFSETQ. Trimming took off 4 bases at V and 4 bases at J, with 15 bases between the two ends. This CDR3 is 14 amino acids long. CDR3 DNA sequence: TGCGCCAGCAGCCCCCCTCCAGGGTATTACGAGCAGTACTTC. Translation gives CASSPPPGYYEQYF.

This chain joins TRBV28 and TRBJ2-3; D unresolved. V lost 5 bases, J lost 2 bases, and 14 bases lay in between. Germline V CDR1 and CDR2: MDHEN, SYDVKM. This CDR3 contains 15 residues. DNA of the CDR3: TGTGCCAGCAGTCCCCGTGGTCGCCCCACAGATACGCAGTATTTT. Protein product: CASSPRGRPTDTQYF.

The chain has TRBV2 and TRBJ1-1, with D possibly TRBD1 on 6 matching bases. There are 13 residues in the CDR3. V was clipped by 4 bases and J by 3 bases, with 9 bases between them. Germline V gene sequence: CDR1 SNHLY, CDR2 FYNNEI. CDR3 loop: CASSAGVYTEAFF. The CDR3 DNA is TGTGCCAGCAGTGCAGGGGTGTACACTGAAGCTTTCTTT.

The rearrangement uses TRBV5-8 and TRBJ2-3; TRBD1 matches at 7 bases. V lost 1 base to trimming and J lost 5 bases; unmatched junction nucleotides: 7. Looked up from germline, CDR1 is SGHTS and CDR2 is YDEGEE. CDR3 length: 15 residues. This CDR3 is CASSLKGALIDTQYF. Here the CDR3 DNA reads TGTGCCAGCAGCTTGAAGGGGGCGCTTATAGATACGCAGTATTTT.

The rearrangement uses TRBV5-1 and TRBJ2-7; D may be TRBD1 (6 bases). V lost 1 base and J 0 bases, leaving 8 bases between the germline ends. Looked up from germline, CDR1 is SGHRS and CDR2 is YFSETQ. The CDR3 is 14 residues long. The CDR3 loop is CASSLTGTSYEQYF. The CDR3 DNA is TGCGCCAGCAGCTTGACAGGGACCTCCTACGAGCAGTACTTC.

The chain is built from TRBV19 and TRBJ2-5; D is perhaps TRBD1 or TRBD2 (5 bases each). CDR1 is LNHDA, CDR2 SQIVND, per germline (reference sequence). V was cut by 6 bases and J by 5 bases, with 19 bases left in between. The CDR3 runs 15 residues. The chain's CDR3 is CASSPSLVWGETQYF. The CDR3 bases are TGTGCCAGTAGCCCCTCCTTAGTTTGGGGGGAGACCCAGTACTTC.

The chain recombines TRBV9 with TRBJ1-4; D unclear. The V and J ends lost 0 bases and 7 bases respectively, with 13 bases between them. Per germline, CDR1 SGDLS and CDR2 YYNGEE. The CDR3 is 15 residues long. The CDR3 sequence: CASSVVGAKGEKLFF. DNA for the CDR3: TGTGCCAGCAGCGTAGTGGGCGCCAAGGGTGAAAAACTGTTTTTT.

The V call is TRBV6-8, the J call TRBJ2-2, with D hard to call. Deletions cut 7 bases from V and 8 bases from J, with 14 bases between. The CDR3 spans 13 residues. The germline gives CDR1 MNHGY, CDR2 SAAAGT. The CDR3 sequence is CASKLLVGGELFF. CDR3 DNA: TGTGCCAGCAAGTTACTCGTAGGGGGGGAGCTGTTTTTT.

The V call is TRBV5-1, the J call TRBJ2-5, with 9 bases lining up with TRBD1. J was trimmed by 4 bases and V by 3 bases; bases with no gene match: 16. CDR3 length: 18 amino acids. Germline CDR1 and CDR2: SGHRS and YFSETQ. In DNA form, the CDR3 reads TGCGCCAGCAGCTCGTACCAACCCGGGACAGGGCGTGGAGAGACCCAGTACTTC. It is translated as CASSSYQPGTGRGETQYF. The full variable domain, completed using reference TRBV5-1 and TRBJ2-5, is KAGVTQTPRYLIKTRGQQVTLSCSPISGHRSVSWYQQTPGQGLQFLFEYFSETQRNKGNFPGRFSGRQFSNSRSEMNVSTLELGDSALYLCASSSYQPGTGRGETQYFGPGTRLLVL.

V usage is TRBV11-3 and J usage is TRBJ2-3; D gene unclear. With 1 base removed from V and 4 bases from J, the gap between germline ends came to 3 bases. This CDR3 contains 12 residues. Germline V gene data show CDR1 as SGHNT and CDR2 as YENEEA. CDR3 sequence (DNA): TGTGCCAGCAGCTTAGCGGCAGATACGCAGTATTTT. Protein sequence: CASSLAADTQYF.

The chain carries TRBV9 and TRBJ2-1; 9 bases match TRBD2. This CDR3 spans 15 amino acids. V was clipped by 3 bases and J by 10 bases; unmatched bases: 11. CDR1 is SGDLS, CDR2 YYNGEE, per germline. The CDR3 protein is CASSASGARRGEQFF. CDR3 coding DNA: TGTGCCAGCAGCGCTAGCGGGGCACGGCGGGGGGAGCAGTTCTTC. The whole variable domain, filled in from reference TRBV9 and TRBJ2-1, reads DSGVTQTPKHLITATGQRVTLRCSPRSGDLSVYWYQQSLDQGLQFLIQYYNGEERAKGNILERFSAQQFPDLHSELNLSSLELGDSALYFCASSASGARRGEQFFGPGTRLTVL.

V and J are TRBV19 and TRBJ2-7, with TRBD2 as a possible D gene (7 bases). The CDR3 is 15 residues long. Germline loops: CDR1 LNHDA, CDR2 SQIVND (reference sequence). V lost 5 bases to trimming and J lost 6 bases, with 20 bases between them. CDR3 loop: CASSVSRARGPEQYF. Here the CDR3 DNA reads TGTGCCAGTAGTGTTTCCAGGGCGCGGGGGCCCGAGCAGTACTTC.

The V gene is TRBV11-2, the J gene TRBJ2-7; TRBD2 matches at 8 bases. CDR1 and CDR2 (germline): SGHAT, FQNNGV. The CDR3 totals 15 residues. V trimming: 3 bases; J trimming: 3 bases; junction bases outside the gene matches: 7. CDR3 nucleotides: TGTGCCAGCAGCTTCGGGACTAGTCCCCTCTACGAGCAGTACTTC. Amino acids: CASSFGTSPLYEQYF.

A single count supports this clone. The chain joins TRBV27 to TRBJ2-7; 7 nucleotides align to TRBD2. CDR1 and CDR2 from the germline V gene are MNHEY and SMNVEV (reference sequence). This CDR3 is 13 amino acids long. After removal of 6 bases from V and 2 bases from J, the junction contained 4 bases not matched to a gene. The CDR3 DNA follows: TGTGCCAGCAGGGGGGGGGTTCCCTACGAGCAGTACTTC. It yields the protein CASRGGVPYEQYF.

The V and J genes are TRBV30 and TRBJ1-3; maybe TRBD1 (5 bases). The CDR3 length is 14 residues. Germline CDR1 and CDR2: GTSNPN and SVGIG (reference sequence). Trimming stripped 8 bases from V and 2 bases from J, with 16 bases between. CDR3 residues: CAGTGPEAGNTIYF. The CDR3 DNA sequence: TGTGCCGGGACGGGTCCTGAGGCTGGAAACACCATATATTTT.

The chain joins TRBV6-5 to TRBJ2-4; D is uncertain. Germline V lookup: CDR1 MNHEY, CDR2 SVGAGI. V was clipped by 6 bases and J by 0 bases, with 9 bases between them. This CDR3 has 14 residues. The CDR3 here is CASRNALAKNIQYF. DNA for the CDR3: TGTGCCAGCAGAAACGCCTTAGCCAAAAACATTCAGTACTTC.

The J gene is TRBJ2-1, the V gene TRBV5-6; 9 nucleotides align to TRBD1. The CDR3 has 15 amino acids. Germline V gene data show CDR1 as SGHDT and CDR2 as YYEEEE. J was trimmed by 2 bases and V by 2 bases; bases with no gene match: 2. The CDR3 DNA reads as TGTGCCAGCAGCTTTGGGGACAGGGCCTACAATGAGCAGTTCTTC. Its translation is CASSFGDRAYNEQFF.

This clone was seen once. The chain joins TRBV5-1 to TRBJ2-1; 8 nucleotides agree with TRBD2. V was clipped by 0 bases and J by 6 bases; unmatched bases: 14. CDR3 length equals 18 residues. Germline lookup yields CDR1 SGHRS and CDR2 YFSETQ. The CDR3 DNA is TGCGCCAGCAGCTTGGACCTCCATTCGAGCGGGGGATCCAATGAGCAGTTCTTC. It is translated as CASSLDLHSSGGSNEQFF.

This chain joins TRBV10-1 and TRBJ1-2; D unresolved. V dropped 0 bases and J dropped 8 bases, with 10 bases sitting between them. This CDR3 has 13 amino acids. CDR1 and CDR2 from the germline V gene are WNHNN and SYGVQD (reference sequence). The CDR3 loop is CASSESVGLGYTF. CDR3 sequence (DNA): TGCGCCAGCAGTGAGTCCGTTGGTTTGGGCTACACCTTC.

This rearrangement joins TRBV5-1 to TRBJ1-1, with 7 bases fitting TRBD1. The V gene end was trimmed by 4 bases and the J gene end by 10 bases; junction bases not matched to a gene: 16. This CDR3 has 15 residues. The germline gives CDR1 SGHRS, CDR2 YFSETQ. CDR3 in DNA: TGCGCCAGCAGCCTTGAGAGGGGGCAAGTTCCCCGAGCTTTCTTT. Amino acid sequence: CASSLERGQVPRAFF.